A single sample is the source of the 22 T cell receptor beta chains below, sequenced in a study of T cell changes during pregnancy in multiple sclerosis. Produced via immunoSEQ multiplex PCR; TCRdb's table is partial and in-frame only. The profile shows about 30,000 clones, about 88% of them singletons. Source: CD8+ T cells from peripheral blood mononuclear cells, taken in the second trimester of pregnancy. These receptors all stem from a female donor with multiple sclerosis, enrolled in a pregnancy study.

This chain connects TRBV7-3 to TRBJ1-2, with D tentatively TRBD1 (6 bases). The length of the CDR3 is 15 residues. V gave up 5 bases and J gave up 2 bases, with 15 bases separating them. CDR1 and CDR2 (germline): SGHTA, FQGTGA. CDR3 in DNA: TGTGCCAGCAGCCCCGATAATACAGGGAACTATGGCTACACCTTC. Translated: CASSPDNTGNYGYTF.

The chain combines TRBV7-3 with TRBJ1-1; D not certain. Germline values: CDR1 SGHTA, CDR2 FQGTGA. V dropped 2 bases and J dropped 5 bases, with 12 bases sitting between them. The CDR3 has 14 amino acids. CDR3 sequence reads: CASSLGDPGTEAFF. The CDR3 bases are TGTGCCAGCAGCTTAGGCGACCCGGGGACTGAAGCTTTCTTT.

The rearrangement joins TRBV5-1 to TRBJ2-7, with D possibly matching TRBD1 (6 bases). Germline V gene sequence: CDR1 SGHRS, CDR2 YFSETQ. The CDR3 runs to 15 residues. V lost 2 bases and J lost 2, with 14 bases in between. The CDR3 is CASSFISTGTYEQYF. For the CDR3, the DNA is TGCGCCAGCAGCTTCATTTCCACAGGGACCTACGAGCAGTACTTC.

This chain links TRBV28 with TRBJ1-1; possibly TRBD1 for D (6 bases). In germline, CDR1 is MDHEN, CDR2 SYDVKM. CDR3 size: 15 residues. V was pared by 5 bases and J by 8 bases, with 21 bases between. CDR3 coding DNA: TGTGCCAGCAGTGCCCTTTGGGACACAGTAACCGAAGCTTTCTTT. Translating gives CASSALWDTVTEAFF.

The chain links TRBV4-1 to TRBJ2-1, with a tentative D call TRBD2 (5 bases). Per germline, CDR1 MGHRA and CDR2 YSYEKL. V was clipped by 0 bases and J by 6 bases, with 9 bases between them. The CDR3 sequence is 14 residues long. DNA of the CDR3: TGCGCCAGCAGCCAAGATCTCAGCGGCAATGAGCAGTTCTTC. Translated: CASSQDLSGNEQFF.

This clone appeared a single time. CDR3 in amino acids: CASSQDQWDSISDTQYF. CDR3 coding DNA: TGCGCCAGCAGCCAAGATCAATGGGACAGTATTTCAGATACGCAGTATTTT. J is TRBJ2-3 and V is TRBV4-3, with 7 bases that match TRBD1. The CDR3 is made up of 17 amino acids. Trimming removed 0 bases from V and 4 bases from J; junction bases left unmatched: 10. Germline CDR1 reads LGHNA; CDR2 reads YSLEER.

This sequence joins TRBV11-3 and TRBJ2-1; 10 nucleotides match TRBD2. The CDR3 is 15 residues long. The V gene end was trimmed by 7 bases and the J gene end by 2 bases; junction bases not matched to a gene: 5. The germline CDR1 and CDR2 sequences are SGHNT and YENEEA. Here the CDR3 DNA reads TGTGCCAGCACCCTTAGCGGGGGGCCCTACAATGAGCAGTTCTTC. Its protein is CASTLSGGPYNEQFF.

J is TRBJ2-1 and V is TRBV6-6; TRBD2 matches at 9 bases. J was trimmed by 8 bases and V by 5 bases; bases with no gene match: 7. Germline V CDR1 and CDR2: MNHNY, SVGAGI (reference sequence). The CDR3 has 14 residues. The DNA of the CDR3 is TGTGCCAGCAGTGGGACTAGCTTAGTCCATGAGCAGTTCTTC. This sequence encodes CASSGTSLVHEQFF.

Only one count was recorded for this clone. The genes are TRBV7-6 and TRBJ2-3; a weak D match, TRBD2 (6 bases). V lost 1 base to trimming and J lost 1 base, with 12 bases between them. The germline V gene has CDR1 SGHVS and CDR2 FNYEAQ. The CDR3 consists of 16 residues. CDR3 nucleotides: TGTGCCAGCAGCTTAGAGGTGGAGCGGGGCACAGATACGCAGTATTTT. Its translation is CASSLEVERGTDTQYF. Complete variable domain (other parts from reference TRBV7-6 and TRBJ2-3): GAGVSQSPRYKVTKRGQDVALRCDPISGHVSLYWYRQALGQGPEFLTYFNYEAQQDKSGLPNDRFSAERPEGSISTLTIQRTEQRDSAMYRCASSLEVERGTDTQYFGPGTRLTVL.

The V gene is TRBV6-1, the J gene TRBJ2-1; TRBD1 is a possible D gene (6 bases). There are 15 residues in the CDR3. Germline CDR1 and CDR2: MNHNS and SASEGT. V dropped 1 base and J dropped 10 bases, with 17 bases sitting between them. CDR3 in DNA: TGTGCCAGCAGTGAAGAGATAACAGGGTGGAACGAGCAGTTCTTC. This codes for CASSEEITGWNEQFF.

The chain combines TRBV7-9 with TRBJ2-7, with 8 nucleotides matching TRBD2. CDR3 length: 16 residues. The V gene's germline CDR1 is SEHNR and CDR2 FQNEAQ (reference sequence). Germline trimming cut 5 bases from V and 1 base from J; bases unmatched to any gene: 10. In DNA form, the CDR3 reads TGTGCCAGCAGCCCAGATCAGCGGGGGTCTTCCTACGAGCAGTACTTC. Protein sequence: CASSPDQRGSSYEQYF.

By share, this clone counts as large. This chain uses TRBV9 with TRBJ2-5; 14 bases align to TRBD2. In germline, CDR1 is SGDLS, CDR2 YYNGEE. Unmatched junction bases numbered 7, after V lost 4 bases and J lost 2 bases. The CDR3 is 17 residues long. The chain's CDR3 is CASSPWGLAGDQETQYF. As DNA, the CDR3 is TGTGCCAGCAGCCCATGGGGACTAGCGGGAGATCAAGAGACCCAGTACTTC.

The rearrangement joins TRBV4-3 to TRBJ2-1; 8 bases map to TRBD2. Germline trimming cut 0 bases from V and 6 bases from J; bases unmatched to any gene: 1. CDR1 LGHNA and CDR2 YSLEER come from the germline V gene. The CDR3 has 14 residues. The CDR3 loop is CASSQDRGGNEQFF. CDR3 nucleotides: TGCGCCAGCAGCCAAGATCGGGGGGGCAATGAGCAGTTCTTC.

Sample share makes this clone medium-sized. The chain has TRBV6-4 and TRBJ2-2; D uncertain. V lost 4 bases and J lost 1, with 4 bases in between. The CDR3 spans 13 residues. Per germline, CDR1 MRHNA and CDR2 SNTAGT. The CDR3 reads CASSGGNTGELFF. In nucleotides, the CDR3 is TGTGCCAGCAGTGGAGGGAACACCGGGGAGCTGTTTTTT.

The chain has TRBV7-2 and TRBJ2-5; the D gene is possibly TRBD2 (5 bases). Between the trimmed V and J ends, which lost 5 bases and 5 bases, there was a span of 15 bases. This CDR3 has 14 amino acids. CDR1 is SGHTA and CDR2 is FQGNSA in the germline V gene. This chain's CDR3 is CASSAGPPAETQYF. DNA of the CDR3: TGTGCCAGCAGCGCGGGCCCACCGGCGGAGACCCAGTACTTC.

This chain links TRBV4-3 with TRBJ1-5; D gene uncertain. The germline V gene has CDR1 LGHNA and CDR2 YSLEER. Trimming took off 0 bases at V and 3 bases at J, with 9 bases between the two ends. CDR3 size: 15 residues. CDR3 sequence: CASSQDLQVNQPQHF. Written as DNA, the CDR3 is TGCGCCAGCAGCCAAGACCTCCAGGTCAATCAGCCCCAGCATTTT.

The chain recombines TRBV7-8 with TRBJ2-3, with TRBD2 matching over 9 bases. V lost 1 base, J lost 5 bases, and 4 bases stayed unmatched. The CDR3 has 15 amino acids. Germline CDR1 is SGHVS and CDR2 is FQNEAQ. CDR3: CASSLVAGGGDTQYF. CDR3 sequence (DNA): TGTGCCAGCAGCTTAGTTGCGGGAGGGGGAGATACGCAGTATTTT.

The chain uses TRBV28 and TRBJ2-1; 9 bases agree with TRBD2. Germline V lookup: CDR1 MDHEN, CDR2 SYDVKM. The CDR3 extends over 16 amino acids. With V trimmed by 6 bases and J by 1 base, 7 bases remained unmatched. The CDR3, as DNA: TGTGCCAGCAGATTTAAGCGGGAGGCGTCCTACAATGAGCAGTTCTTC. Translating it yields CASRFKREASYNEQFF.

This clone came up once. V usage is TRBV28 and J usage is TRBJ1-1; 7 nucleotides agree with TRBD1. Germline CDR1 reads MDHEN; CDR2 reads SYDVKM. V was clipped by 3 bases and J by 4 bases; unmatched bases: 5. The CDR3 runs to 14 residues. The CDR3 protein is CASSFSQGGTEAFF. The CDR3 coding sequence is TGTGCCAGCAGTTTTAGTCAGGGGGGCACTGAAGCTTTCTTT.

The rearrangement links TRBV7-6 to TRBJ2-2; 8 bases line up with TRBD2. Germline V gene sequence: CDR1 SGHVS, CDR2 FNYEAQ. V dropped 0 bases and J dropped 7; count of bases not matched to a gene: 13. The CDR3 contains 18 residues. The CDR3: CASSLALMDSGEDGELFF. The CDR3 DNA is TGTGCCAGCAGCTTAGCTTTGATGGATAGCGGGGAAGACGGGGAGCTGTTTTTT.

The rearrangement links TRBV5-1 to TRBJ1-1, with a tentative D call TRBD1 (5 bases). The germline gives CDR1 SGHRS, CDR2 YFSETQ. Trimming removed 5 bases from V and 1 base from J, with 21 bases in between. The CDR3 is 17 amino acids. The CDR3 loop reads CASSVIGPGYSNTEAFF. The CDR3 nucleotides read TGCGCCAGCAGTGTGATCGGGCCAGGGTATTCGAACACTGAAGCTTTCTTT.

The gene calls are TRBV7-9 and TRBJ1-5; possibly TRBD1 for D (5 bases). Per the germline V gene, CDR1 is SEHNR and CDR2 is FQNEAQ (reference sequence). The CDR3 extends over 13 amino acids. V gave up 2 bases and J gave up 4 bases, with 6 bases separating them. The CDR3 sequence is CASSLPGNQPQHF. As DNA, the CDR3 is TGTGCCAGCAGCTTACCAGGGAATCAGCCCCAGCATTTT.